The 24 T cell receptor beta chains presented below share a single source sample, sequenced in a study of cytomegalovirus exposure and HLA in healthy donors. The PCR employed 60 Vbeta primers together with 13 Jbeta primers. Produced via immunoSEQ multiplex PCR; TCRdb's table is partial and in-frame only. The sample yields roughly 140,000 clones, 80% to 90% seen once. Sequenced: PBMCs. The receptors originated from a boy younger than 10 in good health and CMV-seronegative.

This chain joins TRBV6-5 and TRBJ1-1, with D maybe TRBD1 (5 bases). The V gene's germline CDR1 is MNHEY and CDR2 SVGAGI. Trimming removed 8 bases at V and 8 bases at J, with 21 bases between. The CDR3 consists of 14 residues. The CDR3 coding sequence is TGTGCCAGCTTCCAAGCGGGCCCGGGGGGGGAAGCTTTCTTT. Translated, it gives CASFQAGPGGEAFF.

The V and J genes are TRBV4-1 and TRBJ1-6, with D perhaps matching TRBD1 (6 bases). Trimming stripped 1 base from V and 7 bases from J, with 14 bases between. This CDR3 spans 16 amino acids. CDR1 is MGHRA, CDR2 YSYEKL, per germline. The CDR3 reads CASSQGYRAGNSPLHF. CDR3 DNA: TGCGCCAGCAGCCAAGGATACAGGGCAGGCAATTCACCCCTCCACTTT.

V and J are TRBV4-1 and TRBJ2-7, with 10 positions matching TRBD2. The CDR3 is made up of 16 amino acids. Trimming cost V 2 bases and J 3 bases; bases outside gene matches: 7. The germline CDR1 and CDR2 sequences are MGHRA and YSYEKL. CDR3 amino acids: CASSQNPSGSLYEQYF. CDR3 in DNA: TGCGCCAGCAGCCAAAATCCTAGCGGGAGTCTCTACGAGCAGTACTTC.

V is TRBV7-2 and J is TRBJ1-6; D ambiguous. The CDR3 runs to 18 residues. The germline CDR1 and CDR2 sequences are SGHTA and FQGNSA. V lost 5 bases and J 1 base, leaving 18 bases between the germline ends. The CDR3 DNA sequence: TGTGCCAGCAGCCGGAACCCCCTAAGCGGGTCCTATAATTCACCCCTCCACTTT. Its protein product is CASSRNPLSGSYNSPLHF.

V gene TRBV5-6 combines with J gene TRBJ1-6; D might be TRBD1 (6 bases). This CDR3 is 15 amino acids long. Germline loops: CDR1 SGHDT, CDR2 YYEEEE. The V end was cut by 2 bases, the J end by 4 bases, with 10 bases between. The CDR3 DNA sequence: TGTGCCAGCAGCTTCGGACAGATGTATAATTCACCCCTCCACTTT. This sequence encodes CASSFGQMYNSPLHF.

CDR3 coding DNA: TGTGCCAGCATCATAAGACAGGGGACCGGCGAGCAGTACTTC. It specifies CASIIRQGTGEQYF. The gene calls are TRBV7-2 and TRBJ2-7; 8 bases fit TRBD1. The CDR3 spans 14 residues. V lost 7 bases to trimming and J lost 6 bases; unmatched junction nucleotides: 11. Germline CDR1 and CDR2: SGHTA and FQGNSA.

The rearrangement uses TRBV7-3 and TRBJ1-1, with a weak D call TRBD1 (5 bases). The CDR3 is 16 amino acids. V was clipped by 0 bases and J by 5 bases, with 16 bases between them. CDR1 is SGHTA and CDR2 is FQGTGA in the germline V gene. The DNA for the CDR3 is TGTGCCAGCAGCTTAACGGGGCAAGTGGGTGGTACTGAAGCTTTCTTT. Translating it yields CASSLTGQVGGTEAFF.

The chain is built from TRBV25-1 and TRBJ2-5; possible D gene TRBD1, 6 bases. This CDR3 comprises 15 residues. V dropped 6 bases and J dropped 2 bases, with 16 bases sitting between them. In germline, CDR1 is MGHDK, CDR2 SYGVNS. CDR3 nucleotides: TGTGCCAGCAGAGAGGACCAGGGGATGCAAGAGACCCAGTACTTC. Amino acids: CASREDQGMQETQYF.

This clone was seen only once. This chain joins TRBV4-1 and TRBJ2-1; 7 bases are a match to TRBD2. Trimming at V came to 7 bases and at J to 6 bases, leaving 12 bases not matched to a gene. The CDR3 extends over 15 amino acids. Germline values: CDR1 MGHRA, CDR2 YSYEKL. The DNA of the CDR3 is TGCGCCAGCACCTGGGACTACGGCATGGTCAATGAGCAGTTCTTC. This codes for CASTWDYGMVNEQFF.

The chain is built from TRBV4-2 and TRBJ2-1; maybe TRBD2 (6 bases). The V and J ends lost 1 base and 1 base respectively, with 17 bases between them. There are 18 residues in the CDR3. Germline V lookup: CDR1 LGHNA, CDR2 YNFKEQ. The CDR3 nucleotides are TGTGCCAGCAGCCAAGCCCCCCAGGGAGCGGGTTCCTACAATGAGCAGTTCTTC. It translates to CASSQAPQGAGSYNEQFF.

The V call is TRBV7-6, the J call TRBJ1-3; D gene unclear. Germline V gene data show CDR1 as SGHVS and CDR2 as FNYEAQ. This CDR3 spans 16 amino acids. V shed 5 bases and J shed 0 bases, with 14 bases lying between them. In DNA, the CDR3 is TGTGCCAGCAGCCCTGCTGGCCGTTACTCTGGAAACACCATATATTTT. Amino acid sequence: CASSPAGRYSGNTIYF.

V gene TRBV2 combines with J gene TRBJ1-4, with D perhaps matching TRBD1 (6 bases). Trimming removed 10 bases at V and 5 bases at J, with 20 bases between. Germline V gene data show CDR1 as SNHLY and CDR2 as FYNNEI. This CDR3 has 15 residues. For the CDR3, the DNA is TGTGCCAACACGACAGTACAGGGCTTCAATGAAAAACTGTTTTTT. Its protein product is CANTTVQGFNEKLFF.

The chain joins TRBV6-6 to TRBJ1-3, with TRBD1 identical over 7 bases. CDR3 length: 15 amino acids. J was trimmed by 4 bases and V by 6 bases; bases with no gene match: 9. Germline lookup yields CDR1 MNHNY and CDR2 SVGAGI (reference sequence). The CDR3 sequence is CASRRGRDSGNTIYF. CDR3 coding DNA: TGTGCCAGCAGACGTGGCCGGGACAGCGGAAACACCATATATTTT.

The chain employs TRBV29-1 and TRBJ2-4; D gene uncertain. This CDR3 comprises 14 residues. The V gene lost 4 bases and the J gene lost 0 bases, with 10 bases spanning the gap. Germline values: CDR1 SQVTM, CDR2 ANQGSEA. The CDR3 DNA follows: TGCAGCGTTGGTGGCAGACTAGCCAAAAACATTCAGTACTTC. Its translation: CSVGGRLAKNIQYF.

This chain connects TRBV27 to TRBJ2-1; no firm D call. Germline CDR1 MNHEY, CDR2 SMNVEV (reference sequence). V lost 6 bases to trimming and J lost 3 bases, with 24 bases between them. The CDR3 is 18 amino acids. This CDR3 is CASSYPSGKASFYNEQFF. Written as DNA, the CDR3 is TGTGCCAGCAGCTACCCGTCGGGTAAAGCTTCCTTCTACAATGAGCAGTTCTTC.

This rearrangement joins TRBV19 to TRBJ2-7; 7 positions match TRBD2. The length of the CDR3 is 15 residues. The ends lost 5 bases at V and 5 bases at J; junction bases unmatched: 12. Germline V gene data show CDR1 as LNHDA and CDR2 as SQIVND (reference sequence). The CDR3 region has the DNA TGTGCCAGTAGTGGTTGGACGGAAGGGAGGGACGAGCAGTACTTC. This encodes CASSGWTEGRDEQYF.

The CDR3 DNA follows: TGTGCCAGTAGTGGTTATACGGGGGACGCTGAAGCTTTCTTT. It yields the protein CASSGYTGDAEAFF. This chain joins TRBV19 and TRBJ1-1; maybe TRBD1 (5 bases). Germline V gives CDR1 LNHDA, CDR2 SQIVND (reference sequence). The CDR3 length is 14 residues. V was cut by 5 bases and J by 6 bases, with 16 bases left in between.

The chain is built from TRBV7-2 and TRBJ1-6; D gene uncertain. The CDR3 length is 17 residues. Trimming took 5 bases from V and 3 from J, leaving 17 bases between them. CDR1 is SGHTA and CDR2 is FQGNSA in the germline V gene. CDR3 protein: CASSTRWRGFYNSPLHF. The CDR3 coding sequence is TGTGCCAGCAGCACCAGGTGGCGGGGTTTCTATAATTCACCCCTCCACTTT.

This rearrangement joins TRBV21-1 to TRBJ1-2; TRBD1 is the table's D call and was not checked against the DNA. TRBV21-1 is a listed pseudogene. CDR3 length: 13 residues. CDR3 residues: CASSGQGLRGYTF. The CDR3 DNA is TGTGCCAGCAGCGGACAGGGCCTACGCGGCTACACCTTC.

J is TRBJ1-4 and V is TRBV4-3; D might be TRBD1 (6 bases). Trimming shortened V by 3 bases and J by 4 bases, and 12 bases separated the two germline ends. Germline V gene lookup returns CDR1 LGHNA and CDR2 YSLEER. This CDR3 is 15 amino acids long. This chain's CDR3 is CASSHQGPRNEKLFF. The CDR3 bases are TGCGCCAGCAGCCACCAGGGGCCCCGTAATGAAAAACTGTTTTTT.

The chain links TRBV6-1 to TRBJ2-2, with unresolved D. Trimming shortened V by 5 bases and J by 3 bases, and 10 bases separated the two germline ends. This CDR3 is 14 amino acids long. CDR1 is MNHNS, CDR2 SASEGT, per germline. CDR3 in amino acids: CASSLERYTGELFF. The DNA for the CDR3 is TGTGCCAGCAGTCTAGAGAGGTACACCGGGGAGCTGTTTTTT.

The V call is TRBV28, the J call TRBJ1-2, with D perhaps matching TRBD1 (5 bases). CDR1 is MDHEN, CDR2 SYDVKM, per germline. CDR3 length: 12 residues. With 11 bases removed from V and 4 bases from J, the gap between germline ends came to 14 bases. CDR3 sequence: CAGQGMGYGYTF. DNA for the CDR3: TGTGCCGGCCAGGGTATGGGCTATGGCTACACCTTC.

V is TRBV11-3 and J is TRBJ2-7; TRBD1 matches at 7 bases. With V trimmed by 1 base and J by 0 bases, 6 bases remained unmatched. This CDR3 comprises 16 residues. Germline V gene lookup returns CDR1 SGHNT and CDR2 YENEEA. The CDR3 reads CASSLGGQRASYEQYF. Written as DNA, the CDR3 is TGTGCCAGCAGCTTAGGGGGACAGCGCGCCTCCTACGAGCAGTACTTC.

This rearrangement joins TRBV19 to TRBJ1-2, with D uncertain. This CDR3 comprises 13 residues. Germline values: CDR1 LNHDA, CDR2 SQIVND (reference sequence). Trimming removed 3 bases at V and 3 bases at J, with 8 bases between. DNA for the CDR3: TGTGCCAGTAGTATTGAGTATGACTATGGCTACACCTTC. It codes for CASSIEYDYGYTF.